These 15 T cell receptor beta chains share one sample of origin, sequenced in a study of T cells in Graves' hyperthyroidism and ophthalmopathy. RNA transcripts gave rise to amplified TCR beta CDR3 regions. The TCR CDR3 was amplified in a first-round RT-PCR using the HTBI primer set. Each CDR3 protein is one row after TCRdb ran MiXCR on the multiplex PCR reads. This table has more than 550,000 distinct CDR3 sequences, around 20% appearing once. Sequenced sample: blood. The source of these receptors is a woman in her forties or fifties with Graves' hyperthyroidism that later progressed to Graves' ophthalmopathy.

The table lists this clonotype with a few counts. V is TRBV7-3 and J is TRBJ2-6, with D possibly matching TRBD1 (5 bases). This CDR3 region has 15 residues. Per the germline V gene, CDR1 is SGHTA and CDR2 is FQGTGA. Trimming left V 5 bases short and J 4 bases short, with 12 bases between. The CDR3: CASSKQVAGANVLTF. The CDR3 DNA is TGTGCCAGCAGCAAACAGGTAGCCGGGGCCAACGTCCTGACTTTC.

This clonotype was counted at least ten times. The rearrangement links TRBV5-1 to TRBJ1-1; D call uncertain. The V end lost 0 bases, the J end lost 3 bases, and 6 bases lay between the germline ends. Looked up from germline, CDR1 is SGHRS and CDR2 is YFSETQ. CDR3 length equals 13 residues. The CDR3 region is CASSLVSHTEAFF. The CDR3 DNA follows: TGCGCCAGCAGCTTGGTCAGTCACACTGAAGCTTTCTTT.

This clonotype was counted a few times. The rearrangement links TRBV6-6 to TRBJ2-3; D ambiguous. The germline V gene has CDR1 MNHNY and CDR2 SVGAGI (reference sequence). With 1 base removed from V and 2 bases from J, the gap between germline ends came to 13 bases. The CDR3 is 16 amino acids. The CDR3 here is CASSYLTSTATDTQYF. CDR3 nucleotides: TGTGCCAGCAGTTACTTGACCTCCACGGCCACAGATACGCAGTATTTT.

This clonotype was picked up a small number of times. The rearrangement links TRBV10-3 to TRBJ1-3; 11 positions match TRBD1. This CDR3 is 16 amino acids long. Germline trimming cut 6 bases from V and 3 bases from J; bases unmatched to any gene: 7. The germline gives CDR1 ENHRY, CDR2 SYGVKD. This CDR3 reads CAIRNRDRGFGNTIYF. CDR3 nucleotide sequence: TGTGCCATCAGAAACCGGGACAGGGGGTTTGGAAACACCATATATTTT.

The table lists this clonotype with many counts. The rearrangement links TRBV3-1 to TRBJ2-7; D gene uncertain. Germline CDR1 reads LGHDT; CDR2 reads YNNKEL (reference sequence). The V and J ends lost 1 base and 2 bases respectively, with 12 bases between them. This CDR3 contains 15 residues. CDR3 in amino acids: CASSQGAGRPYEQYF. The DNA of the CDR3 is TGTGCCAGCAGCCAAGGGGCAGGTCGACCCTACGAGCAGTACTTC.

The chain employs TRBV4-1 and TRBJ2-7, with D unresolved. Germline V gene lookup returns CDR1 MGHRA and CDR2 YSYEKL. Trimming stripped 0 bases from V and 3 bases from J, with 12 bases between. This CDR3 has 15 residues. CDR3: CASSQDLATLYEQYF. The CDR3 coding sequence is TGCGCCAGCAGCCAAGATTTGGCCACCCTCTACGAGCAGTACTTC.

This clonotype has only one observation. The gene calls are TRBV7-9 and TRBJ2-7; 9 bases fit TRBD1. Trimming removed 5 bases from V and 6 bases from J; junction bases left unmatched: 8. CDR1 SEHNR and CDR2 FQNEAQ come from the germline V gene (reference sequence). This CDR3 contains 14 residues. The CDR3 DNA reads TGTGCCAGCAGCGAGGGACAGGGTTCTCTCGAGCAGTACTTC. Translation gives CASSEGQGSLEQYF.

The CDR3 bases are TGTGCCAGCAGAGACCCCTACTATTATGGCTACACCTTC. Its translation: CASRDPYYYGYTF. V and J are TRBV6-1 and TRBJ1-2; no clear D. This CDR3 has 13 residues. The V gene lost 6 bases and the J gene lost 5 bases, with 13 bases spanning the gap. Germline CDR1 reads MNHNS; CDR2 reads SASEGT.

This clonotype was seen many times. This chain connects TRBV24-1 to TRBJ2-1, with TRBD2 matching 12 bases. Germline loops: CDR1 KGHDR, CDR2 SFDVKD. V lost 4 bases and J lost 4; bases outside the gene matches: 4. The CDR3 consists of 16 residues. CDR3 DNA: TGTGCCACCAGTGACCCCACTAGCGGGGGGTACAATGAGCAGTTCTTC. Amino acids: CATSDPTSGGYNEQFF.

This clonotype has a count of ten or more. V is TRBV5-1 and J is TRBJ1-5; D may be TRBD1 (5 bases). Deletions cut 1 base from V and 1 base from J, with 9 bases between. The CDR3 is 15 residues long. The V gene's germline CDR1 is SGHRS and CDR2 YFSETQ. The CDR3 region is CASSLTGMSNQPQHF. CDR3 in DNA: TGCGCCAGCAGCTTGACAGGAATGAGCAATCAGCCCCAGCATTTT.

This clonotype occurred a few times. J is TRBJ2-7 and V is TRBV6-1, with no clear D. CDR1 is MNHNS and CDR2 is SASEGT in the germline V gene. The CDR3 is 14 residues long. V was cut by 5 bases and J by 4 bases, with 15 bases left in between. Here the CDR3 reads CASSRTSDVYEQYF. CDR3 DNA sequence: TGTGCCAGCAGTCGAACTTCGGACGTATACGAGCAGTACTTC.

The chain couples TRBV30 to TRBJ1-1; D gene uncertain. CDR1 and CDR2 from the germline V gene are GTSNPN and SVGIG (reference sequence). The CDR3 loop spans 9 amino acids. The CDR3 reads CAGGTEAFF. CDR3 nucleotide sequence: TGTGCTGGAGGCACTGAAGCTTTCTTT. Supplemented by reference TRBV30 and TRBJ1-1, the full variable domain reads SQTIHQWPATLVQPVGSPLSLECTVEGTSNPNLYWYRQAAGRGLQLLFYSVGIGQISSEVPQNLSASRPQDRQFILSSKKLLLSDSGFYLCAGGTEAFFGQGTRLTVV.

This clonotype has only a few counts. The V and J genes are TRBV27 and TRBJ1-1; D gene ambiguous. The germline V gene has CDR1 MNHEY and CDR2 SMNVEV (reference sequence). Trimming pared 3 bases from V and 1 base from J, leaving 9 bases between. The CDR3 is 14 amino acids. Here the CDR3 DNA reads TGTGCCAGCAGTTTTTCGGCCGCGAACACTGAAGCTTTCTTT. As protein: CASSFSAANTEAFF.

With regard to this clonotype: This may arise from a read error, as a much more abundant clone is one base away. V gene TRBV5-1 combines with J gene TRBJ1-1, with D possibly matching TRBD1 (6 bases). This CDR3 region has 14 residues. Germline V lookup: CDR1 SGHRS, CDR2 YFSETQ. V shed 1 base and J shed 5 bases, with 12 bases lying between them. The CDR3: CASSLPDRITEAFF. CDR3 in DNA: TGCGCCAGCAGCTTGCCAGACAGGATTACTGAAGCTTTCTTT.

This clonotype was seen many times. In DNA, the CDR3 is TGTGCCAGCAGTTCGCCTGGTAGCGGGATGGAGACCCAGTACTTC. This sequence encodes CASSSPGSGMETQYF. This chain joins TRBV12-3 or TRBV12-4 and TRBJ2-5; 8 bases map to TRBD2. V gave up 4 bases and J gave up 5 bases; unmatched junction bases: 9. This CDR3 has 15 residues.